These 27 T cell receptor beta chains came from one sample sequenced in a study of neoadjuvant anti-PD-1 for oral cavity cancer. Time point reported: after neoadjuvant nivolumab, at surgical resection. The assay was immunoSEQ multiplex PCR, and TCRdb's table has in-frame clones only and misses some. The sample yields approximately 68,000 clones, approximately 87% seen once. The sequencing here drew on PBMCs, taken after nivolumab (anti-PD-1) treatment. The receptors were gathered from a person aged 35 to 85 with oral cavity squamous cell carcinoma.

This sequence joins TRBV5-4 and TRBJ1-5; 7 nucleotides line up with TRBD1. The length of the CDR3 is 16 residues. Trimming at V came to 3 bases and at J to 4 bases, leaving 10 bases not matched to a gene. Germline assignment: CDR1 SGHNT and CDR2 YYREEE (reference sequence). The CDR3 DNA sequence: TGTGCCAGCAGCTCTGGGGAAGGGGGCCGGAATCAGCCCCAGCATTTT. Protein: CASSSGEGGRNQPQHF.

This chain connects TRBV30 to TRBJ2-5; possible D gene TRBD1, 5 bases. The V end was cut by 3 bases, the J end by 2 bases, with 13 bases between. This CDR3 spans 14 amino acids. Germline V gene lookup returns CDR1 GTSNPN and CDR2 SVGIG (reference sequence). The CDR3 is CAWSPRQLQETQYF. In nucleotides, the CDR3 is TGTGCCTGGAGCCCCCGACAGTTACAAGAGACCCAGTACTTC.

This clone was seen once. The chain joins TRBV6-1 to TRBJ2-3; D possibly corresponds to TRBD2 (6 bases). CDR3 length: 16 residues. In germline, CDR1 is MNHNS, CDR2 SASEGT. The V and J ends lost 2 bases and 0 bases respectively, with 12 bases between them. CDR3 sequence reads: CASSEYGGASTDTQYF. The CDR3 DNA reads as TGTGCCAGCAGTGAATACGGCGGGGCTAGCACAGATACGCAGTATTTT.

The sample holds a few counts of this clone. This chain connects TRBV4-1 to TRBJ2-3, with D possibly TRBD2 on 5 matching bases. Germline CDR1 reads MGHRA; CDR2 reads YSYEKL. Trimming removed 4 bases at V and 5 bases at J, with 10 bases between. The CDR3 sequence is 13 residues long. CDR3 sequence (DNA): TGCGCCAGCAGCCGAGGGCAGATAGATACGCAGTATTTT. Amino acid sequence: CASSRGQIDTQYF.

J is TRBJ2-5 and V is TRBV28; tentatively, D is TRBD2 (6 bases). CDR1 and CDR2 (germline): MDHEN, SYDVKM. CDR3 size: 16 residues. Trimming removed 6 bases from V and 5 bases from J, with 22 bases in between. CDR3 coding DNA: TGTGCCAGCAGCTCCTCTCGAACTAGCCCCAGGGAGACCCAGTACTTC. It yields the protein CASSSSRTSPRETQYF.

This clone was counted only a few times. The chain carries TRBV7-9 and TRBJ1-6, with no clear D. In germline, CDR1 is SEHNR, CDR2 FQNEAQ (reference sequence). V lost 2 bases, J lost 7 bases, and 15 bases lay in between. The CDR3 contains 16 residues. The CDR3 nucleotides read TGTGCCAGCAGCTTAAAGCGTCACACCACGAATTCACCCCTCCACTTT. It specifies CASSLKRHTTNSPLHF. Based on the CDR3 plus reference TRBV7-9 and TRBJ1-6, the full variable domain is DTGVSQNPRHKITKRGQNVTFRCDPISEHNRLYWYRQTLGQGPEFLTYFQNEAQLEKSRLLSDRFSAERPKGSFSTLEIQRTEQGDSAMYLCASSLKRHTTNSPLHFGNGTRLTVT.

The CDR3 here is CASSLDYLGGTNTEAFF. CDR3 in DNA: TGTGCCAGCAGCTTAGATTATCTGGGGGGGACGAACACTGAAGCTTTCTTT. The J gene is TRBJ1-1, the V gene TRBV7-9; tentative D call: TRBD1 (5 bases). There are 17 residues in the CDR3. V lost 1 base and J 1 base, leaving 16 bases between the germline ends. In germline, CDR1 is SEHNR, CDR2 FQNEAQ (reference sequence).

The CDR3 sequence: CASTLGGSGSYNEQFF. In nucleotides, the CDR3 is TGTGCCAGCACCTTAGGCGGGAGTGGGTCCTACAATGAGCAGTTCTTC. The J gene is TRBJ2-1, the V gene TRBV2; 7 positions agree with TRBD2. Per germline, CDR1 SNHLY and CDR2 FYNNEI. Trimming took 7 bases from V and 1 from J; bases not matched to a gene: 10. This CDR3 is built from 16 residues.

Sample share makes this clone medium-sized. The rearrangement uses TRBV7-9 and TRBJ1-5; D is ambiguous. V was shortened by 4 bases and J by 5 bases, with 6 bases between the two germline ends. The CDR3 contains 12 residues. Germline V gives CDR1 SEHNR, CDR2 FQNEAQ (reference sequence). DNA for the CDR3: TGTGCCAGCAGCTCCGAGTATCAGCCCCAGCATTTT. Amino acids: CASSSEYQPQHF.

The chain joins TRBV5-1 to TRBJ1-1; D remains unclear. The V end lost 2 bases, the J end lost 0 bases, and 11 bases lay between the germline ends. The CDR3 is 15 residues long. Germline values: CDR1 SGHRS, CDR2 YFSETQ. The CDR3 coding sequence is TGCGCCAGCAGCTTATTAGGGATCTTGAACACTGAAGCTTTCTTT. It specifies CASSLLGILNTEAFF. Together with reference TRBV5-1 and TRBJ1-1, the CDR3 gives the full variable domain: KAGVTQTPRYLIKTRGQQVTLSCSPISGHRSVSWYQQTPGQGLQFLFEYFSETQRNKGNFPGRFSGRQFSNSRSEMNVSTLELGDSALYLCASSLLGILNTEAFFGQGTRLTVV.

V usage is TRBV29-1 and J usage is TRBJ2-1, with D perhaps TRBD1 or TRBD2 (5 bases each). The CDR3 spans 12 residues. Trimming stripped 7 bases from V and 5 bases from J, with 12 bases between. Germline assignment: CDR1 SQVTM and CDR2 ANQGSEA. The DNA of the CDR3 is TGCAGCGCAGAGGGACGAAACAATGAGCAGTTCTTC. Translating gives CSAEGRNNEQFF.

The chain carries TRBV11-2 and TRBJ2-5, with TRBD2 as a possible D gene (5 bases). Germline V gene sequence: CDR1 SGHAT, CDR2 FQNNGV. V lost 2 bases and J 1 base, leaving 11 bases between the germline ends. The CDR3 is 15 amino acids. The CDR3: CASSLPGGPQETQYF. DNA for the CDR3: TGTGCCAGCAGCTTACCCGGCGGGCCCCAAGAGACCCAGTACTTC.

The chain carries TRBV5-1 and TRBJ2-4; possibly TRBD1 for D (5 bases). V lost 4 bases and J 1 base, leaving 15 bases between the germline ends. CDR1 SGHRS and CDR2 YFSETQ come from the germline V gene. CDR3 length: 16 residues. The CDR3 loop reads CASSLDTPGAKNIQYF. The CDR3 bases are TGCGCCAGCAGCCTGGACACCCCTGGGGCCAAAAACATTCAGTACTTC. Supplemented by reference TRBV5-1 and TRBJ2-4, the full variable domain reads KAGVTQTPRYLIKTRGQQVTLSCSPISGHRSVSWYQQTPGQGLQFLFEYFSETQRNKGNFPGRFSGRQFSNSRSEMNVSTLELGDSALYLCASSLDTPGAKNIQYFGAGTRLSVL.

The chain recombines TRBV7-8 with TRBJ1-1; no clear D gene. Trimming cost V 4 bases and J 6 bases, with 9 bases left between them. The germline CDR1 and CDR2 sequences are SGHVS and FQNEAQ. The CDR3 spans 12 residues. The CDR3 nucleotides are TGTGCCAGCAGCTCGCCCCGGGCTGAAGCTTTCTTT. Amino acids: CASSSPRAEAFF. Drawing the rest from reference TRBV7-8 and TRBJ1-1, the complete variable domain is GAGVSQSPRYKVAKRGQDVALRCDPISGHVSLFWYQQALGQGPEFLTYFQNEAQLDKSGLPSDRFFAERPEGSVSTLKIQRTQQEDSAVYLCASSSPRAEAFFGQGTRLTVV.

This chain connects TRBV7-9 to TRBJ1-4; D remains ambiguous. The CDR3 contains 13 residues. CDR1 and CDR2 (germline): SEHNR, FQNEAQ (reference sequence). The ends were cut back, 5 bases at V and 3 bases at J, with 7 bases in the middle. This CDR3 reads CASSPPSNEKLFF. The DNA of the CDR3 is TGTGCCAGCAGCCCCCCCTCTAATGAAAAACTGTTTTTT.

The J gene is TRBJ2-7, the V gene TRBV10-2, with unresolved D. CDR1 and CDR2 (germline): WSHSY, SAAADI. V was trimmed by 8 bases and J by 3 bases, leaving 8 bases between them. The CDR3 is made up of 11 amino acids. In DNA form, the CDR3 reads TGCGCCAGCGGTTCAGGCTACGAGCAGTACTTC. This sequence encodes CASGSGYEQYF.

The chain has TRBV4-1 and TRBJ2-7; D may be TRBD1 or TRBD2 (5 bases each). Germline CDR1 is MGHRA and CDR2 is YSYEKL. V shed 8 bases and J shed 5 bases, with 16 bases lying between them. The CDR3 totals 13 residues. CDR3: CASRGRGTHEQYF. The CDR3 nucleotides are TGCGCCAGCCGGGGTAGGGGCACCCACGAGCAGTACTTC.

This clone was counted only a few times. This chain links TRBV27 with TRBJ1-2, with 7 bases fitting TRBD1. Trimming at V came to 0 bases and at J to 6 bases, leaving 13 bases not matched to a gene. CDR1 MNHEY and CDR2 SMNVEV come from the germline V gene (reference sequence). The CDR3 has 17 amino acids. DNA for the CDR3: TGTGCCAGCAGTTTATCCGGAGTGGGGACAGCGGATAATGGCTACACCTTC. Translated, it gives CASSLSGVGTADNGYTF.

The J gene is TRBJ2-3, the V gene TRBV28; unclear D gene. In germline, CDR1 is MDHEN, CDR2 SYDVKM. Deletions cut 5 bases from V and 6 bases from J, with 12 bases between. The CDR3 covers 13 residues. The CDR3 sequence: CASSGPADDTQYF. The DNA of the CDR3 is TGTGCCAGCAGTGGACCCGCGGACGATACGCAGTATTTT.

CDR3 protein: CASSAGTGPEKLFF. CDR3 in DNA: TGTGCCAGCAGCGCCGGGACAGGGCCTGAAAAACTGTTTTTT. V gene TRBV6-5 combines with J gene TRBJ1-4; 9 bases map to TRBD1. J was trimmed by 7 bases and V by 6 bases; bases with no gene match: 6. Germline-derived CDR1 and CDR2 are MNHEY and SVGAGI. This CDR3 is built from 14 residues.

This clone was found once. This chain uses TRBV4-1 with TRBJ1-5; D gene unclear. The CDR3 has 16 amino acids. V was pared by 1 base and J by 9 bases, with 19 bases between. CDR1 and CDR2 (germline): MGHRA, YSYEKL. This chain's CDR3 is CASSQVHDIAGRPQHF. For the CDR3, the DNA is TGCGCCAGCAGCCAAGTGCATGACATAGCGGGAAGGCCCCAGCATTTT.

This clone was counted once. The chain couples TRBV5-4 to TRBJ2-6, with 9 bases aligning to TRBD1. CDR1 SGHNT and CDR2 YYREEE come from the germline V gene (reference sequence). Losses at the gene ends were 5 bases for V and 4 bases for J; bases not matched to a gene: 7. CDR3 length equals 16 residues. CDR3 coding DNA: TGTGCCAGCAGAAGGACAGGGGTAACGGGGGCCAACGTCCTGACTTTC. Its translation is CASRRTGVTGANVLTF. The full variable domain, rest sourced from reference TRBV5-4 and TRBJ2-6, is ETGVTQSPTHLIKTRGQQVTLRCSSQSGHNTVSWYQQALGQGPQFIFQYYREEENGRGNFPPRFSGLQFPNYSSELNVNALELDDSALYLCASRRTGVTGANVLTFGAGSRLTVL.

This clone showed up just once. The genes are TRBV19 and TRBJ1-3; D unresolved. The germline CDR1 and CDR2 sequences are LNHDA and SQIVND (reference sequence). This CDR3 has 14 amino acids. V shed 3 bases and J shed 0 bases, with 6 bases lying between them. CDR3 loop: CASSIESSGNTIYF. DNA of the CDR3: TGTGCCAGTAGTATCGAGAGCTCTGGAAACACCATATATTTT.

This clone was observed a handful of times. This rearrangement joins TRBV5-6 to TRBJ1-1; 11 nucleotides align to TRBD1. The CDR3 spans 16 residues. The V gene end was trimmed by 3 bases and the J gene end by 0 bases; junction bases not matched to a gene: 4. Germline V gives CDR1 SGHDT, CDR2 YYEEEE. CDR3 region: CASSWTGGGMNTEAFF. The CDR3 DNA reads TGTGCCAGCAGCTGGACAGGGGGCGGAATGAACACTGAAGCTTTCTTT.

This CDR3 is CASSLGPPLDEQYF. The CDR3 DNA reads as TGCGCCAGCAGCTTGGGGCCTCCTCTCGACGAGCAGTACTTC. The chain joins TRBV5-1 to TRBJ2-7; D call uncertain. V lost 0 bases and J 5 bases, leaving 12 bases between the germline ends. CDR3 length equals 14 residues. Germline CDR1 and CDR2: SGHRS and YFSETQ.

The rearrangement uses TRBV5-1 and TRBJ2-3; TRBD2 matches 10 bases. Trimming cost V 7 bases and J 6 bases; bases outside gene matches: 14. Germline CDR1 is SGHRS and CDR2 is YFSETQ. There are 16 residues in the CDR3. This CDR3 reads CASCRGVAGGMDTQYF. In DNA form, the CDR3 reads TGCGCCAGCTGCCGCGGAGTAGCGGGGGGAATGGATACGCAGTATTTT.

The genes are TRBV5-1 and TRBJ2-1; TRBD2 agrees at 13 bases. CDR1 and CDR2 from the germline V gene are SGHRS and YFSETQ. This CDR3 has 16 residues. Trimming at V came to 0 bases and at J to 7 bases, leaving 4 bases not matched to a gene. CDR3 sequence: CASSLGGLAGINEQFF. CDR3 DNA sequence: TGCGCCAGCAGCTTGGGGGGACTAGCGGGAATAAATGAGCAGTTCTTC.